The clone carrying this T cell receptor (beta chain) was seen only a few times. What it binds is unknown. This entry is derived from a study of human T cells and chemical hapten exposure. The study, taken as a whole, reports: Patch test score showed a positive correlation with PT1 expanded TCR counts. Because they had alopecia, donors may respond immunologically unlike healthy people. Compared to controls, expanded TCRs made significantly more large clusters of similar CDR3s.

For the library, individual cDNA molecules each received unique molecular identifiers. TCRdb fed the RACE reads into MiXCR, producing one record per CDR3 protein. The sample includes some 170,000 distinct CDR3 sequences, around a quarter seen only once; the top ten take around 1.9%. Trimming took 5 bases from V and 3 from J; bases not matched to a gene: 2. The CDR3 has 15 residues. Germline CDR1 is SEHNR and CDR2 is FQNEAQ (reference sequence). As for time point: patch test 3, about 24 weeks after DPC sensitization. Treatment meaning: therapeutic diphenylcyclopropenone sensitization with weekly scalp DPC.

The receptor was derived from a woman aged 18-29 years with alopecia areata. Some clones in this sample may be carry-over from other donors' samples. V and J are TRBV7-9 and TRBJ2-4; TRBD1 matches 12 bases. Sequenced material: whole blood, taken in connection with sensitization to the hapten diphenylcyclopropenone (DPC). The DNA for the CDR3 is TGTGCCAGCAGCGGGACAGGGGGCGTCAAAAACATTCAGTACTTC. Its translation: CASSGTGGVKNIQYF.